Listed below are T cell receptor beta chains from one sample, sequenced in a study of cytomegalovirus exposure and HLA in healthy donors. Some clones are missing from TCRdb's copy, which holds only in-frame ones; the method was immunoSEQ multiplex PCR. The sample lists 70,000 to 75,000 clones; around 72% were seen once. The sequenced sample was PBMCs. The receptors stem from a woman aged 40-49 years in good health and CMV-seropositive. CDR3s include the opening cysteine and the closing phenylalanine or tryptophan. Each record gives: clone size, D gene, J gene, V gene, CDR3 protein, CDR3 DNA. D genes are given only for firm matches. Clone size is given for some rows only: seen once, a few or many times, or a class if the clone is expanded.

abundance: .; d_gene: .; j_gene: TRBJ2-1; v_gene: TRBV7-7; CDR3aa: CASSLAAYNEQFF; CDR3nt: TGTGCTAGCAGCTTAGCCGCGTACAATGAGCAGTTCTTC
abundance: .; d_gene: TRBD1; j_gene: TRBJ1-2; v_gene: TRBV2; CDR3aa: CASSAGQGANYGYTF; CDR3nt: TGTGCCAGCAGTGCGGGACAGGGGGCTAACTATGGCTACACCTTC
abundance: once; d_gene: .; j_gene: TRBJ1-4; v_gene: TRBV2; CDR3aa: CASSDAAAYTNEKLFF; CDR3nt: TGTGCCAGCAGTGATGCGGCAGCGTACACTAATGAAAAACTGTTTTTT
abundance: once; d_gene: TRBD1; j_gene: TRBJ1-2; v_gene: TRBV6-5; CDR3aa: CASSDRVHGYTF; CDR3nt: TGTGCCAGCAGCGACAGGGTTCATGGCTACACCTTC
abundance: few; d_gene: .; j_gene: TRBJ1-6; v_gene: TRBV5-1; CDR3aa: CASSLRGPDNSPLHF; CDR3nt: TGCGCCAGCAGCTTGAGGGGTCCAGATAATTCACCCCTCCACTTT
abundance: .; d_gene: TRBD2; j_gene: TRBJ2-3; v_gene: TRBV2; CDR3aa: CASSGTTSGGADTQYF; CDR3nt: TGTGCCAGCAGTGGAACGACTAGCGGGGGAGCAGATACGCAGTATTTT
abundance: .; d_gene: TRBD1; j_gene: TRBJ2-6; v_gene: TRBV10-3; CDR3aa: CAINRSGGEPSGANVLTF; CDR3nt: TGTGCCATCAATAGATCAGGGGGCGAACCCTCTGGGGCCAACGTCCTGACTTTC
abundance: .; d_gene: .; j_gene: TRBJ1-2; v_gene: TRBV6-1; CDR3aa: CASSRRPGIDYGYTF; CDR3nt: TGTGCCAGCAGCCGTAGACCGGGAATAGACTATGGCTACACCTTC
abundance: .; d_gene: .; j_gene: TRBJ2-5; v_gene: TRBV6-6; CDR3aa: CASSYLLGQETQYF; CDR3nt: TGTGCCAGCAGTTACTTGCTCGGCCAAGAGACCCAGTACTTC
abundance: .; d_gene: TRBD2; j_gene: TRBJ2-5; v_gene: TRBV9; CDR3aa: CASSVVGLAGFGETQYF; CDR3nt: TGTGCCAGCAGCGTAGTGGGACTAGCGGGGTTTGGAGAGACCCAGTACTTC
abundance: .; d_gene: TRBD2; j_gene: TRBJ2-3; v_gene: TRBV30; CDR3aa: CAWMTSGGSDTQYF; CDR3nt: TGTGCCTGGATGACTAGCGGGGGGTCAGATACGCAGTATTTT
abundance: .; d_gene: TRBD1; j_gene: TRBJ2-1; v_gene: TRBV5-1; CDR3aa: CASSPNPGQVNEQFF; CDR3nt: TGCGCCAGCAGCCCGAACCCGGGACAGGTCAATGAGCAGTTCTTC
abundance: .; d_gene: .; j_gene: TRBJ2-5; v_gene: TRBV5-4; CDR3aa: CATLREETQYF; CDR3nt: TGTGCCACCCTCAGGGAAGAGACCCAGTACTTC
abundance: .; d_gene: .; j_gene: TRBJ2-3; v_gene: TRBV7-3; CDR3aa: CASSSPMGPLTDTQYF; CDR3nt: TGTGCCAGCAGCTCCCCCATGGGCCCTCTTACAGATACGCAGTATTTT
abundance: .; d_gene: TRBD1; j_gene: TRBJ1-2; v_gene: TRBV5-6; CDR3aa: CASSFDRDGYTF; CDR3nt: TGTGCCAGCAGCTTCGACAGGGATGGCTACACCTTC
abundance: .; d_gene: .; j_gene: TRBJ2-7; v_gene: TRBV7-6; CDR3aa: CASTDTGYEQYF; CDR3nt: TGTGCCAGCACCGATACAGGCTACGAGCAGTACTTC
abundance: .; d_gene: TRBD1; j_gene: TRBJ1-2; v_gene: TRBV9; CDR3aa: CASSARTGGRNYGYTF; CDR3nt: TGTGCCAGCAGCGCACGGACAGGGGGCCGAAACTATGGCTACACCTTC
abundance: .; d_gene: TRBD1; j_gene: TRBJ2-3; v_gene: TRBV23-1; CDR3aa: CASSGSGTGTDTQYF; CDR3nt: TGCGCCAGCAGTGGCTCCGGGACAGGCACAGATACGCAGTATTTT
abundance: .; d_gene: TRBD1; j_gene: TRBJ1-5; v_gene: TRBV30; CDR3aa: CAWSLGTGGQPQHF; CDR3nt: TGTGCCTGGAGTCTGGGGACAGGGGGCCAGCCCCAGCATTTT
abundance: few; d_gene: TRBD1; j_gene: TRBJ1-4; v_gene: TRBV19; CDR3aa: CASTSTTGSTEKLFF; CDR3nt: TGTGCCAGTACCTCTACGACAGGGTCAACCGAAAAACTGTTTTTT
abundance: few; d_gene: .; j_gene: TRBJ2-5; v_gene: TRBV29-1; CDR3aa: CSVATGGWGETQYF; CDR3nt: TGCAGCGTTGCGACGGGGGGCTGGGGGGAGACCCAGTACTTC
abundance: .; d_gene: TRBD2; j_gene: TRBJ2-1; v_gene: TRBV5-1; CDR3aa: CASNRRETPGNEQFF; CDR3nt: TGCGCCAGCAACCGGCGGGAGACGCCCGGCAATGAGCAGTTCTTC
abundance: few; d_gene: .; j_gene: TRBJ1-5; v_gene: TRBV2; CDR3aa: CASTQGGQPQHF; CDR3nt: TGTGCCAGCACACAGGGCGGTCAGCCCCAGCATTTT
abundance: .; d_gene: TRBD2; j_gene: TRBJ2-7; v_gene: TRBV14; CDR3aa: CASSLLGGRGEQYF; CDR3nt: TGTGCCAGCAGCCTCCTTGGCGGGAGGGGCGAGCAGTACTTC
abundance: .; d_gene: .; j_gene: TRBJ2-3; v_gene: TRBV7-9; CDR3aa: CASSLTGSTDTQYF; CDR3nt: TGTGCCAGCAGCTTAACAGGGAGCACAGATACGCAGTATTTT
abundance: .; d_gene: TRBD1; j_gene: TRBJ1-3; v_gene: TRBV5-1; CDR3aa: CASSPTGTSSGNTIYF; CDR3nt: TGCGCCAGCAGCCCGACAGGGACGAGCTCTGGAAACACCATATATTTT
abundance: .; d_gene: .; j_gene: TRBJ1-6; v_gene: TRBV10-3; CDR3aa: CAISSAGSHSPLHF; CDR3nt: TGTGCCATCAGCAGCGCGGGGTCACACTCACCCCTCCACTTT
abundance: .; d_gene: TRBD1; j_gene: TRBJ1-4; v_gene: TRBV7-3; CDR3aa: CANPPDRVLGEKLFF; CDR3nt: TGTGCCAACCCACCAGACAGGGTGTTAGGTGAAAAACTGTTTTTT
abundance: .; d_gene: TRBD2; j_gene: TRBJ2-1; v_gene: TRBV4-1; CDR3aa: CASSEAPGLSRGSYNEQFF; CDR3nt: TGCGCCAGCAGCGAGGCCCCGGGACTAAGCCGAGGCTCCTACAATGAGCAGTTCTTC
abundance: few; d_gene: .; j_gene: TRBJ2-7; v_gene: TRBV6-1; CDR3aa: CASSETVYEQYF; CDR3nt: TGTGCCAGCAGTGAAACTGTATACGAGCAGTACTTC
abundance: .; d_gene: TRBD2; j_gene: TRBJ2-3; v_gene: TRBV5-1; CDR3aa: CASSPRLAERTDTQYF; CDR3nt: TGCGCCAGCAGCCCTCGACTAGCGGAACGCACAGATACGCAGTATTTT
abundance: .; d_gene: .; j_gene: TRBJ1-5; v_gene: TRBV6-1; CDR3aa: CASSEWGDGNQPQHF; CDR3nt: TGTGCCAGCAGTGAATGGGGGGACGGCAATCAGCCCCAGCATTTT
abundance: .; d_gene: .; j_gene: TRBJ2-3; v_gene: TRBV18; CDR3aa: CASSLRLPESTDTQYF; CDR3nt: TGTGCCAGCTCACTACGACTGCCTGAGAGCACAGATACGCAGTATTTT
abundance: .; d_gene: .; j_gene: TRBJ1-2; v_gene: TRBV5-6; CDR3aa: CASSLSSGWFYGYTF; CDR3nt: TGTGCCAGCAGCTTGTCGTCAGGTTGGTTCTATGGCTACACCTTC
abundance: .; d_gene: .; j_gene: TRBJ2-2; v_gene: TRBV5-4; CDR3aa: CASSSRVADTGELFF; CDR3nt: TGTGCCAGCAGCTCCAGGGTGGCGGACACCGGGGAGCTGTTTTTT
abundance: .; d_gene: TRBD2; j_gene: TRBJ2-1; v_gene: TRBV9; CDR3aa: CASSVVDRRGGFNEQFF; CDR3nt: TGTGCCAGCAGCGTAGTGGATCGGCGGGGGGGCTTCAATGAGCAGTTCTTC
abundance: .; d_gene: .; j_gene: TRBJ1-4; v_gene: TRBV9; CDR3aa: CASSPLPKASATNEKLFF; CDR3nt: TGTGCCAGCAGCCCACTCCCCAAAGCCTCTGCAACTAATGAAAAACTGTTTTTT
abundance: .; d_gene: TRBD1; j_gene: TRBJ1-1; v_gene: TRBV6-1; CDR3aa: CASSGERQGRAFF; CDR3nt: TGTGCCAGCAGTGGAGAGCGACAGGGGAGAGCTTTCTTT
abundance: .; d_gene: .; j_gene: TRBJ1-5; v_gene: TRBV27; CDR3aa: CASSLGRGGNQPQHF; CDR3nt: TGTGCCAGCAGTTTGGGCAGGGGTGGCAATCAGCCCCAGCATTTT
abundance: .; d_gene: TRBD2; j_gene: TRBJ2-1; v_gene: TRBV7-2; CDR3aa: CASSLRVRTSGGTEQFF; CDR3nt: TGTGCCAGCAGCTTAAGGGTGCGGACTAGCGGGGGGACTGAGCAGTTCTTC
abundance: once; d_gene: .; j_gene: TRBJ1-1; v_gene: TRBV29-1; CDR3aa: CSVELQSTHTEAFF; CDR3nt: TGCAGCGTTGAATTACAGAGCACACACACTGAAGCTTTCTTT
abundance: .; d_gene: .; j_gene: TRBJ2-4; v_gene: TRBV5-1; CDR3aa: CASSLVPVENIQYF; CDR3nt: TGCGCCAGCAGCTTGGTTCCAGTCGAAAACATTCAGTACTTC
abundance: .; d_gene: TRBD1; j_gene: TRBJ1-4; v_gene: TRBV5-6; CDR3aa: CASSILGQELFF; CDR3nt: TGTGCCAGCAGCATCCTAGGACAGGAACTGTTTTTT
abundance: .; d_gene: TRBD1; j_gene: TRBJ2-2; v_gene: TRBV5-6; CDR3aa: CASSLYGQVNTGELFF; CDR3nt: TGTGCCAGCAGCTTGTATGGACAGGTGAACACCGGGGAGCTGTTTTTT
abundance: .; d_gene: .; j_gene: TRBJ1-4; v_gene: TRBV4-1; CDR3aa: CASSQEEQDVLLGEKLFF; CDR3nt: TGCGCCAGCAGCCAAGAGGAACAGGATGTTTTGTTGGGTGAAAAACTGTTTTTT
abundance: .; d_gene: TRBD2; j_gene: TRBJ2-7; v_gene: TRBV10-2; CDR3aa: CASSDPAGPTYEQYF; CDR3nt: TGCGCCAGCAGTGACCCAGCGGGGCCCACCTACGAGCAGTACTTC
abundance: .; d_gene: .; j_gene: TRBJ1-1; v_gene: TRBV6-5; CDR3aa: CASSYRVDRTEAFF; CDR3nt: TGTGCCAGCAGTTACCGGGTAGATCGCACTGAAGCTTTCTTT
abundance: once; d_gene: TRBD1; j_gene: TRBJ1-2; v_gene: TRBV4-1; CDR3aa: CASSQEQGGGVSNYGYTF; CDR3nt: TGCGCCAGCAGCCAAGAACAGGGGGGTGGGGTTTCAAACTATGGCTACACCTTC
abundance: .; d_gene: TRBD1; j_gene: TRBJ1-2; v_gene: TRBV11-3; CDR3aa: CASSPTGLHGYTF; CDR3nt: TGTGCCAGCAGCCCGACAGGGTTGCATGGCTACACCTTC
abundance: .; d_gene: .; j_gene: TRBJ1-1; v_gene: TRBV19; CDR3aa: CASSLQGRDTEAFF; CDR3nt: TGTGCCAGTAGTTTACAGGGTCGGGACACTGAAGCTTTCTTT
abundance: .; d_gene: TRBD1; j_gene: TRBJ2-2; v_gene: TRBV14; CDR3aa: CASTTLRGLTGELFF; CDR3nt: TGTGCCAGCACCACACTGAGGGGGCTTACCGGGGAGCTGTTTTTT
abundance: once; d_gene: .; j_gene: TRBJ1-4; v_gene: TRBV10-1; CDR3aa: CASNRDIQEKLFF; CDR3nt: TGCGCCAGCAACCGGGACATTCAGGAAAAACTGTTTTTT
abundance: .; d_gene: .; j_gene: TRBJ1-4; v_gene: TRBV9; CDR3aa: CASSVGAGIIAFEKLFF; CDR3nt: TGTGCCAGCAGCGTAGGGGCAGGGATAATTGCCTTTGAAAAACTGTTTTTT
abundance: .; d_gene: TRBD2; j_gene: TRBJ2-7; v_gene: TRBV5-1; CDR3aa: CASSFITSGTYEQYF; CDR3nt: TGCGCCAGCAGCTTTATCACTAGCGGAACCTACGAGCAGTACTTC